This T cell receptor beta chain was recovered during a study of T cell changes during pregnancy in multiple sclerosis (dated by TCRdb to about 2019). With respect to the entire study: In women with multiple sclerosis, the researchers looked at how the T cell repertoire shifted as pregnancy progressed.

For this chain, trimming is 1 base at the V end and 2 bases at the J end, and the number of junction bases without a gene match is 2. From the cysteine up to the phenylalanine, the CDR3 has a length of 13 residues. The sequence is cut down to CDR3 DNA, 39 bases in frame from base 1. CDR1 and CDR2 were assigned from the germline V gene as SQVTM and ANQGSEA. Library method: the immunoSEQ multiplex PCR assay. TCRdb retrieved this table from immuneACCESS and kept in-frame rearrangements only. Not all clones are present; in checked studies, unresolved V genes account for under half, and no reason is known for the remainder. The sample profile shows about 42,000 clones; 95% to 97% of them were found once. The leading ten clones occupy 0.85% to 1% of the sample. Turning to this clone: Its antigen target is currently unknown. No much larger clone is present one base from it, and per-base qualities are unavailable.

The material sequenced was peripheral blood, taken in the second trimester of pregnancy. The sequence is built from TRBV29-1 and TRBJ2-7, with 7 central nucleotides matching TRBD2. The receptor was derived from a female donor with multiple sclerosis, enrolled in a pregnancy study. The nucleotide sequence is TGCAGCGTTGAAGGGCGGGGGACCTACGAGCAGTACTTC. Translated, it gives CSVEGRGTYEQYF.